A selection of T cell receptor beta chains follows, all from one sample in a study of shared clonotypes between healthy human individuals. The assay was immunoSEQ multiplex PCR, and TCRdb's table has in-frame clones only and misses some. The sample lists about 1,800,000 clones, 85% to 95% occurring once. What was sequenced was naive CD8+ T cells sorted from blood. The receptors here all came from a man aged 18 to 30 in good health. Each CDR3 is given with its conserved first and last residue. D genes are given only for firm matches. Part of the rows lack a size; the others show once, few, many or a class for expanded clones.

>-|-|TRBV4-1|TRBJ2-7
CASSQVVPSSYEQYF
TGCGCCAGCAGCCAAGTTGTCCCTAGCTCCTACGAGCAGTACTTC
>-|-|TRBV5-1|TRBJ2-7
CASSSDSYEQYF
TGCGCCAGCAGTTCAGACAGCTACGAGCAGTACTTC
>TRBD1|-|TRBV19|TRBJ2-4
CASSILNFPGPDRVGKNIQYF
TGTGCCAGTAGTATTCTTAACTTCCCCGGTCCGGACAGGGTCGGCAAAAACATTCAGTACTTC
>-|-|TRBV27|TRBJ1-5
CASGGAGGSNQPQHF
TGTGCCAGCGGTGGAGCCGGTGGGAGCAATCAGCCCCAGCATTTT
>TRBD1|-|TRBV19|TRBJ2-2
CASRDLGTAYTGELFF
TGTGCCAGTAGAGATTTGGGGACAGCGTACACCGGGGAGCTGTTTTTT
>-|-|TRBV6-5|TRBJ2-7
CASSDGTPQAYEQYF
TGTGCCAGCAGCGACGGGACACCACAAGCCTACGAGCAGTACTTC
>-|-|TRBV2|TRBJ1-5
CASSPIAFVVQPQHF
TGTGCCAGCAGTCCTATAGCATTCGTGGTTCAGCCCCAGCATTTT
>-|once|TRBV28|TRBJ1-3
CASSPQGGNTIYF
TGTGCCAGCAGCCCCCAGGGGGGAAACACCATATATTTT
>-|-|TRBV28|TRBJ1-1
CASSLTRGNTEAFF
TGTGCCAGCAGTTTGACGAGGGGCAACACTGAAGCTTTCTTT
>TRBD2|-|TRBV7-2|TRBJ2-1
CASSTAGVYNEQFF
TGTGCCAGCAGCACGGCGGGAGTGTACAATGAGCAGTTCTTC
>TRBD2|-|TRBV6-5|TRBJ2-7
CASSYVTGGHEQYF
TGTGCCAGCAGTTACGTGACGGGAGGGCACGAGCAGTACTTC
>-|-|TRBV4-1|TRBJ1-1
CASSQGGQGWTEAFF
TGCGCCAGCAGCCAAGGCGGCCAGGGTTGGACTGAAGCTTTCTTT
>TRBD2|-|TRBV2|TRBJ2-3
CASREGILAGGPSGTDTQYF
TGTGCCAGCAGGGAGGGTATACTAGCGGGAGGGCCCTCGGGCACAGATACGCAGTATTTT
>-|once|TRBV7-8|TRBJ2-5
CASSLMGGGEETQYF
TGTGCCAGCAGCTTGATGGGGGGGGGCGAGGAGACCCAGTACTTC
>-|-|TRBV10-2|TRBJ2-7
CASSEIIGGRLDEQYF
TGCGCCAGCAGTGAAATTATCGGGGGGCGATTAGACGAGCAGTACTTC
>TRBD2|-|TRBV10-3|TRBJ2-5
CAISEPQGLAGEETQYF
TGTGCCATCAGTGAGCCCCAGGGACTAGCGGGGGAAGAGACCCAGTACTTC
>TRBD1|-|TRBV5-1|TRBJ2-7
CASSLGDSSYEQYF
TGCGCCAGCAGCCTGGGGGACAGCTCCTACGAGCAGTACTTC
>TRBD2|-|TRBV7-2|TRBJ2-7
CASSLDLAAMYEQYF
TGTGCCAGCAGCTTAGATCTAGCGGCCATGTACGAGCAGTACTTC
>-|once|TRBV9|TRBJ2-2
CASSNGLLNTGELFF
TGTGCCAGCAGCAACGGACTTCTGAACACCGGGGAGCTGTTTTTT
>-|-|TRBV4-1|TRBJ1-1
CASSQGDTPATEAFF
TGCGCCAGCAGCCAAGGGGACACCCCGGCCACTGAAGCTTTCTTT
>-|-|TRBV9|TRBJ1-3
CASSVEANSGNTIYF
TGTGCCAGCAGCGTAGAGGCCAACTCTGGAAACACCATATATTTT
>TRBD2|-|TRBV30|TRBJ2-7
CAWSVGSSGFPYEQYF
TGTGCCTGGAGTGTAGGGTCTAGCGGATTCCCTTACGAGCAGTACTTC
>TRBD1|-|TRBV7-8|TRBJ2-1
CASSFPVGQSYNEQFF
TGTGCCAGCAGCTTTCCTGTGGGACAGTCCTACAATGAGCAGTTCTTC
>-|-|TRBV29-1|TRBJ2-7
CSVEGRGYEQYF
TGCAGCGTTGAAGGCAGGGGATACGAGCAGTACTTC
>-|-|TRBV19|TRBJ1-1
CASSRSGNTEAFF
TGTGCCAGTAGCCGCTCTGGGAACACTGAAGCTTTCTTT
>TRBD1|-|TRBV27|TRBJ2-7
CASSLSAAGGAYEQYF
TGTGCCAGCAGTTTATCGGCGGCAGGGGGAGCGTACGAGCAGTACTTC
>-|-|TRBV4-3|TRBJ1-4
CASSPPEGNGEKLFF
TGCGCCAGCAGCCCTCCTGAGGGTAACGGTGAAAAACTGTTTTTT
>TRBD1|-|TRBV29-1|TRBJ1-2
CSAPDRGLYGYTF
TGCAGCGCCCCGGACAGGGGCCTCTATGGCTACACCTTC
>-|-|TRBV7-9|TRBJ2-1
CASSSPGGRGQDNEQFF
TGTGCCAGCAGCTCTCCGGGGGGACGGGGGCAGGACAATGAGCAGTTCTTC
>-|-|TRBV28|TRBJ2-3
CASHGGTDTQYF
TGTGCCAGCCACGGGGGCACAGATACGCAGTATTTT
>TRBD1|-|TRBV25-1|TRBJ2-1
CASGQLSSYNEQFF
TGTGCTTCGGGACAGCTGAGCTCCTACAATGAGCAGTTCTTC
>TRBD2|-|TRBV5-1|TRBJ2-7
CASSFGGDEQYF
TGCGCCAGCAGCTTTGGGGGGGACGAGCAGTACTTC
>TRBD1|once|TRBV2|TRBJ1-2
CASSDDRGAYGYTF
TGTGCCAGCAGTGATGACAGGGGTGCCTATGGCTACACCTTC
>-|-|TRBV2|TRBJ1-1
CASSAGHINTEAFF
TGTGCCAGCAGTGCGGGACATATTAACACTGAAGCTTTCTTT
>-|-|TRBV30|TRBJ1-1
CAWRAGLHTEAFF
TGTGCCTGGAGGGCAGGGTTGCACACTGAAGCTTTCTTT
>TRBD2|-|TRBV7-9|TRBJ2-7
CASSNSGFYEQYF
TGTGCCAGCAGCAATAGCGGGTTCTACGAGCAGTACTTC
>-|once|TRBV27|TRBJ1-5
CASSLGADGGDQPQHF
TGTGCCAGCAGCCTGGGGGCAGACGGTGGCGATCAGCCCCAGCATTTT
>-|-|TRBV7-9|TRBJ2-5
CASSPQGQGLETQYF
TGTGCCAGCAGCCCCCAGGGACAAGGGTTGGAGACCCAGTACTTC
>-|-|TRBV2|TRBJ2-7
CASMGGAYEQYF
TGTGCCAGCATGGGCGGAGCCTACGAGCAGTACTTC
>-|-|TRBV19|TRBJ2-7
CASSTGAPESSYEQYF
TGTGCCAGTAGTACCGGGGCCCCCGAGAGCTCCTACGAGCAGTACTTC
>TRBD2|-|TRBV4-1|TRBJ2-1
CASSQNPSSGGYNEQFF
TGCGCCAGCAGCCAAAATCCTTCTAGCGGGGGCTACAATGAGCAGTTCTTC
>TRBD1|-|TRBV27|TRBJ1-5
CASSLRAGTGGNQPQHF
TGTGCCAGCAGTTTGCGAGCTGGGACAGGTGGCAATCAGCCCCAGCATTTT
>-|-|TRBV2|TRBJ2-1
CASRQGEQFF
TGTGCCAGCAGGCAAGGCGAGCAGTTCTTC
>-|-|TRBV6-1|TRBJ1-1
CASSDYIRTEAFF
TGTGCCAGCAGTGATTACATTAGGACTGAAGCTTTCTTT
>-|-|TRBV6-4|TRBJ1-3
CAVKGPPENF
TGTGCGGTAAAGGGACCGCCTGAGAATTTT
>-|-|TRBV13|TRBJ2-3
CASSLWGGSTDTQYF
TGTGCCAGCAGCTTATGGGGCGGGAGCACAGATACGCAGTATTTT
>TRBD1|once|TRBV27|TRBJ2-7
CASSQTGTGTSYEQYF
TGTGCCAGCAGTCAGACCGGGACAGGTACCTCCTACGAGCAGTACTTC
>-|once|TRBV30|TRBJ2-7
CAWSVGQEQYF
TGTGCCTGGAGTGTAGGCCAGGAGCAGTACTTC
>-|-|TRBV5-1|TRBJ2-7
CASSSLSRGLIDNEQYF
TGCGCCAGCAGCTCACTTTCGAGGGGATTGATAGATAACGAGCAGTACTTC
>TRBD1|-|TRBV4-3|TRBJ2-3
CASSPRTGPSTDTQYF
TGCGCCAGCAGCCCACGGACAGGGCCTAGCACAGATACGCAGTATTTT
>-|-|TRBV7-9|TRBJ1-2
CASSQDDYGYTF
TGTGCCAGCAGCCAGGACGACTATGGCTACACCTTC
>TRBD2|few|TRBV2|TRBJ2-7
CASSESEGGSFYEQYF
TGTGCCAGCAGTGAGTCTGAGGGCGGGAGCTTCTACGAGCAGTACTTC
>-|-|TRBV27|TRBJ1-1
CASRGTGDTEAFF
TGTGCCAGCAGGGGGACGGGAGACACTGAAGCTTTCTTT
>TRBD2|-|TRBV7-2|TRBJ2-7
CASSVTGTSGYEQYF
TGTGCCAGCAGCGTTACCGGGACTAGCGGATACGAGCAGTACTTC
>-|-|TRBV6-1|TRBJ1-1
CASGTVNTEAFF
TGTGCCAGCGGGACGGTGAACACTGAAGCTTTCTTT